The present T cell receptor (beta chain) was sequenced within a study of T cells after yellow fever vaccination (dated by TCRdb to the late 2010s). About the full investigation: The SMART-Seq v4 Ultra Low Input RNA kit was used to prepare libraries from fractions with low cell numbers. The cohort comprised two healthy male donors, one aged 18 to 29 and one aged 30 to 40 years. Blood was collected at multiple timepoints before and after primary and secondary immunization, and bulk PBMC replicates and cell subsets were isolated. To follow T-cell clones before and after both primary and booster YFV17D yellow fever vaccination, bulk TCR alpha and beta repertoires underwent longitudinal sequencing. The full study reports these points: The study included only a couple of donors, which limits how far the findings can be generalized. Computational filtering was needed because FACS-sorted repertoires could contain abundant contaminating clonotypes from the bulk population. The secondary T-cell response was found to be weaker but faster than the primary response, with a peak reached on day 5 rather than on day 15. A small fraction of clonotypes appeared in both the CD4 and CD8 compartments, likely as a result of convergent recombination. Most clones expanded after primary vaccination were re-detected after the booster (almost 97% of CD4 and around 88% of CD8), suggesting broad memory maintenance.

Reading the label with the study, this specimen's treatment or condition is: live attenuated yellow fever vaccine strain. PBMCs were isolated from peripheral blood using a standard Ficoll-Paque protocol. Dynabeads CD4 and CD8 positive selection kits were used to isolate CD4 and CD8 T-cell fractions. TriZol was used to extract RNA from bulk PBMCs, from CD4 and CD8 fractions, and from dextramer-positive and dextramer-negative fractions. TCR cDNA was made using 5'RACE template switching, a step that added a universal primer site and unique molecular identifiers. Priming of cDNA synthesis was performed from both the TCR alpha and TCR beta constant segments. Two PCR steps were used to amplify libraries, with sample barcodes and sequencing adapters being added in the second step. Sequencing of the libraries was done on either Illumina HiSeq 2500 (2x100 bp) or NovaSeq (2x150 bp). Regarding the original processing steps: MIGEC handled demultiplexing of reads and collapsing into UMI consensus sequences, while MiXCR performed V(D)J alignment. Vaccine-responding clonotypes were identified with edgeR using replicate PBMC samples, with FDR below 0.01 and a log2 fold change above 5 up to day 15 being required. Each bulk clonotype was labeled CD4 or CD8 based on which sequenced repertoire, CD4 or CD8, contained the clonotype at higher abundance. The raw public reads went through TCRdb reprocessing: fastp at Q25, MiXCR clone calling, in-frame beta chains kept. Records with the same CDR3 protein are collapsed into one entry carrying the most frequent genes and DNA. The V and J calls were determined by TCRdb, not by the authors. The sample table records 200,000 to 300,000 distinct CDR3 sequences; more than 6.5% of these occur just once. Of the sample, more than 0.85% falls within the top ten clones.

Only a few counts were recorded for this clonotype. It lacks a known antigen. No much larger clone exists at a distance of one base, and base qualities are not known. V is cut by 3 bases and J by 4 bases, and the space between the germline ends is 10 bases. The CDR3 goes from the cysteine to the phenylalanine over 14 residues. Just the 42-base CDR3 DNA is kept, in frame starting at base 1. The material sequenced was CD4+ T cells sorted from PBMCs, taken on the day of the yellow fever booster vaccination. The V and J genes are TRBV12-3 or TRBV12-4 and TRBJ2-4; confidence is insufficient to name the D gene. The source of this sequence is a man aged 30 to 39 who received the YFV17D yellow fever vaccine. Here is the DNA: TGTGCCAGCAGTTTCGGCCCGCTAAAAAACATTCAGTACTTC. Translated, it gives CASSFGPLKNIQYF.